This TCR beta chain was sequenced for a study of cytomegalovirus exposure and HLA in healthy donors (dated by TCRdb to about 2017). About the full investigation: An earlier analysis of under 600 of the donors reported 276 Gb of sequence data and 100 million to 130 million unique TCR beta sequences from 150 million to 200 million T cells. An early release that covered 500 to 800 HLA-typed donors contained about 300 gigabases of sequencing data and about 84 million unique TCR sequences. Among the 398 genotyped donors, approximately 81% belonged to the genetic ancestry cluster associated with self-reported Caucasian donors. The aim of the study was to test whether cataloging public T cell receptors could identify signatures of past pathogen exposure. The study profiled the T cell repertoires of 500 to 800 subjects by immunosequencing and related them to cytomegalovirus serostatus. Besides the first cohort of 500 to 700 subjects, a separate validation cohort made up of over a hundred different subjects was used. To predict cytomegalovirus infection status, the study combined high-throughput TCR immunosequencing, statistical association of individual TCRs with disease status, and machine learning. In a later analysis, previously published TCR beta repertoires from 550 to 750 donors were re-analyzed and high-resolution HLA genotyping was added so that TCR occurrence patterns could be studied. The later analysis used no new phenotypic data to find candidate immune exposures, relying instead on TCR beta sequences and their occurrence across donors. In an earlier analysis of several hundred of the donors, high-throughput TCR beta sequencing was used to judge whether each TCR beta V gene segment behaved as functional or pseudogenic. Alongside the repertoire data, information on donor age, sex, ethnicity and CMV serostatus was compiled. A later genetic analysis used genome-wide SNP genotypes for about three fifths of the 666 donors, treating that subset as a discovery cohort. All discovery cohort repertoires had been generated on a single sequencing platform. Both class I and class II loci were covered by HLA typing, at four-digit resolution. Typing coverage varied by locus: 629-630 donors for A, B, C, DRB1 and DQB1; under 550 for DQA1; nearly 610 for DPA1; 450 to 480 for DPB1. Roughly 5 DR-DQ haplotypes were handled as single units for association and clustering, since linkage in the cohort was strong. On average, approximately 250,000 unique TCR beta nucleotide sequences were sequenced per donor among some 430 genotyped donors of the cohort, with about 17% of those sequences being non-productive.

Library preparation used the immunoSEQ multiplex PCR assay. For the multiplex PCR, a mixture combining 60 forward primers for TCR Vbeta segments and 13 reverse primers for TCR Jbeta segments was used. The CDR3 region of rearranged TCR beta genes was amplified from genomic DNA by a multiplex PCR assay. On the Illumina HiSeq System, the amplified TCR beta libraries were sequenced as 87-base-pair reads. Under the source paper's analysis protocol: A later analysis tallied approximately 87 million unique TCR beta chains across the 666 repertoires, and some 10 million of those chains were shared by two or more donors. Raw reads were error-corrected and collapsed into unique sequences with a nearest-neighbor algorithm that merged closely related sequences to remove PCR and sequencing errors. Alignment of CDR3 sequences to IMGT reference sequences was used to assign V, D and J gene segments. For a sequence to be retained, at least a six-nucleotide match to both a V gene segment and a J gene segment was required. Rearrangements were called productive when the CDR3 lacked stop codons and stayed in frame with V and J; all others were non-productive. CDR3 was defined by IMGT convention, running from the second conserved V-encoded cysteine to the conserved J-encoded phenylalanine. The earlier analysis of roughly 590 of the donors excluded sequences that lacked an unambiguous match to a single V gene segment. An earlier analysis of several hundred of the donors called V segments functional above 56.7% productive rearrangements and segregating when the between-donor standard deviation exceeded 5%. A statistical classification framework was built to diagnose cytomegalovirus status from the catalog of TCR beta chain sequences. A later analysis assigned V and J genes by comparing TCR nucleotide sequences with IMGT/GENE-DB human TR gene sequences. Using the TCRdist pipeline, a later analysis assigned CDR3 sequences along with most-parsimonious VDJ recombination scenarios. In a later analysis, every TCR beta chain was defined by the combination of its CDR3 amino acid sequence and its V-gene family, and reads without a unique V-gene family were dropped. A later analysis removed roughly 590 highly shared, low-generation-probability nucleotide sequences to deal with suspected cross-contamination and a sequencing artifact. In a later analysis, a clonal expansion index for each public chain was calculated from normalized within-repertoire ranks of inferred template counts. In a later analysis, generation probabilities were computed with a VDJ recombination model fitted to out-of-frame rearrangements, and the resulting probabilities were checked against IGoR. A later analysis scored TCR-TCR, TCR-HLA and TCR-CMV co-occurrence with hypergeometric tests, applying a repertoire-size bias correction to TCR pairs. False discovery rates were estimated in a later analysis by permuting HLA or CMV assignments 20 times. In a later analysis, co-occurring TCRs were grouped with DBSCAN, and TCRdist sequence similarity was added when clustering was performed within HLA-allele-positive subsets. Co-occurrence clustering excluded repertoires with fewer than 30,000 or more than 120,000 public chains, plus five with anomalous nucleotide sharing. TCRdb mirrors the immuneACCESS table, restricted to in-frame sequences. Some clones are absent from its copies; in checked studies, under half trace to an unresolved V gene, and the reason for the others is unknown. V and J calls and clone size come straight from that table; D and trimming were deduced from the DNA. The sample contains 130,000 to 150,000 clones, 60% to 80% of them found a single time. The ten largest account for 1.7% of the sample.

On the study overall, not on this receptor specifically: Because some donors lacked HLA typing at each locus, the association tests relied only on the typed subset. V-gene and J-gene trimming of TCR beta chains was associated with a missense DCLRE1C variant in a later genetic analysis, and the association was replicated in an independent cohort. A few of the identified cytomegalovirus-associated TCR beta chains were confirmed in vitro to be specific for cytomegalovirus antigens. Only TCR beta chains were sequenced in this cohort, and the absence of alpha or paired-chain data limited detectable features. Correlated functional status among segregating V segments might reflect linkage disequilibrium, but an unknown experimental factor could not be ruled out. In a later analysis, TCR association rates were found to vary across HLA loci, with the most associated TCRs seen for DRB1 alleles and the fewest for HLA-C alleles. While some public TCRs were present in many individuals, most TCR sequences turned up only very rarely across donors. A later genetic analysis reported fewer N-insertions in productive TCRs among donors in an Asian-associated ancestry cluster than the 666-donor mean. The classifier was reported to diagnose cytomegalovirus status with high specificity and sensitivity in both the original cohort and the validation cohort. Several of the top co-occurrence clusters appeared to be linked to parvovirus B19, influenza, CMV and Epstein-Barr virus, according to a later analysis. Assigning TCR associations to individual alleles was difficult when HLA alleles, especially DR and DQ, strongly co-occurred. Because counts were too low, some 17 rarely observed V segments, including chromosome 9 orphons, were excluded from the earlier analysis of some 590 of the donors. In an earlier analysis of 500 to 650 of the donors, most TCR beta V segments appeared in productive rearrangements about 90% or about 30% of the time, broadly matching IMGT annotations. In a later analysis, HLA-associated TCR beta chains were found to be more clonally expanded and to have lower generation probabilities than equally common non-associated chains. Sequencing depth was assumed to be roughly uniform across donors in the presence/absence analyses, though that assumption may not hold. Most CMV-associated TCR beta chains appeared to be HLA-restricted in a later analysis, and the HLA associations seemed to be driven largely by CMV exposure. According to the authors, the approach could potentially be generalized to other disease states and immunological phenotypes. Some IMGT-functional V segments, including TRBV6-2 and TRBV6-3, could not be distinguished by the 87-base-pair reads and were therefore excluded. A later analysis associated roughly 17,000 TCR beta sequences with specific HLA alleles at a false discovery rate of 0.05. The study gave a list of some 150 TCR beta chains associated with cytomegalovirus. For the cohort, immune exposure information was limited to CMV serostatus. A cluster of highly shared sequence variants was judged likely to be a technical artifact of the sequencing pipeline. A further reported finding was that TCR beta sequences accurately predicted the HLA-A and HLA-B alleles for most subjects in the first cohort.

About this clone itself: It lacks a known antigen. No clone much larger than this one lies a single base away; base qualities are absent.

Its CDR3 holds 15 amino acids, cysteine through phenylalanine. This entry keeps only the CDR3 DNA: 45 bases, framed from base 1. Trimming accounts for 2 bases at V and 3 bases at J, while the number of junction bases matched to no gene is 5. Reading the germline V gene gives CDR1 SGDLS and CDR2 YYNGEE. The cohort consisted of fewer than 700 healthy bone marrow donors. All cohort members were sampled while nominally healthy, although unrecorded immune exposures were likely present. The donor tested CMV seronegative, placing the donor among the roughly 350 seronegative members of the cohort. Every donor gave a peripheral blood sample, and the peripheral blood mononuclear cells from that sample were used for TCR beta sequencing. The Qiagen DNeasy Blood Extraction Kit was used to extract genomic DNA from the blood cell samples.

The sample consisted of PBMCs. Recombination linked TRBV9 to TRBJ2-1, with TRBD1 matching 7 junction bases. This TCR came from a woman aged 25-40 years in good health and CMV-seronegative. DNA sequence: TGTGCCAGCAGCGTTGAGGGGGCAGTCTACAATGAGCAGTTCTTC. This codes for CASSVEGAVYNEQFF.